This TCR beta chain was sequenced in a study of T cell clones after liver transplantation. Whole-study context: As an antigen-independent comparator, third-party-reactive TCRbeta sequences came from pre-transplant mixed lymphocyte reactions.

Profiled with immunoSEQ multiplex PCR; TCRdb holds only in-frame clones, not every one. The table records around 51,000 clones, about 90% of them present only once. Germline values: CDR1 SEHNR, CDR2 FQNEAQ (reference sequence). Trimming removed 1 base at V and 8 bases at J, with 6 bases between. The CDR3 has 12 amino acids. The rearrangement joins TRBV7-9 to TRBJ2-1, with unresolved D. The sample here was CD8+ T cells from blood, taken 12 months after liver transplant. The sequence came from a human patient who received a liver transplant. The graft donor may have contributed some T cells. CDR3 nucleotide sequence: TGTGCCAGCAGCTTAGAACTGGATGAGCAGTTCTTC. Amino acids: CASSLELDEQFF.